This T cell receptor (beta chain) was recovered during a study of monozygotic twins with inflammatory bowel disease. The CDR3 loop spans 15 amino acids. Germline assignment: CDR1 DFQATT and CDR2 SNEGSKA (reference sequence). There were roughly 3,200 ng of total RNA used for each TCR library. Using the 5' RACE reads, TCRdb records one entry per CDR3 protein without DNA. The sample features fewer than 550,000 distinct CDR3 sequences, with more than 2% in its top ten. The clonotype was recovered from a human donor with ulcerative colitis or Crohn's disease, or a healthy co-twin of an affected twin (not recorded which). The rearrangement links TRBV20-1 to TRBJ2-6; TCRdb names TRBD1, which stays unverified in the absence of DNA. The sequencing input was blood. The CDR3 here is CSAGTGVAGANVLTF.